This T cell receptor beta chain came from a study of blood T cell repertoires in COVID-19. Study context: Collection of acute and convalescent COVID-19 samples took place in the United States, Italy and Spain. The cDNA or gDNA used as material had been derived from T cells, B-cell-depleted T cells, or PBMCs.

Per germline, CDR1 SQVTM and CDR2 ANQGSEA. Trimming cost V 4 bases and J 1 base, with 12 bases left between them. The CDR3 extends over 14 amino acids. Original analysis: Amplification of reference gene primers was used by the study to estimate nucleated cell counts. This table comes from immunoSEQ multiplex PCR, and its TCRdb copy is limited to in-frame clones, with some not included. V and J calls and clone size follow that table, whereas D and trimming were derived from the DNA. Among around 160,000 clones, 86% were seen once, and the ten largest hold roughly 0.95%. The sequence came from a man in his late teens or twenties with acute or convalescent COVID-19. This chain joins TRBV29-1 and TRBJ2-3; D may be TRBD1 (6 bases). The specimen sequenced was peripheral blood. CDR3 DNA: TGCAGCGTTGCACAGGGAAAGGGCACAGATACGCAGTATTTT. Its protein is CSVAQGKGTDTQYF.